The sequence of this TCR beta chain was determined in a study of Graves' ophthalmopathy and Graves' hyperthyroidism (dated by TCRdb to 2016 to 2019). With respect to the entire study: Peripheral blood was collected before any treatment was given, at the time of initial diagnosis. In total, 135 blood samples were TCR-sequenced: approximately 42 ophthalmopathy, some 75 hyperthyroidism and approximately 17 hyperthyroidism-to-ophthalmopathy patients. Following sample collection, hyperthyroidism patients were given methimazole at a starting dose of 30 mg daily, and ophthalmopathy patients were given high-dose intravenous methylprednisolone. TCR beta repertoire signatures were used to distinguish Graves' ophthalmopathy from Graves' hyperthyroidism and to predict progression to ophthalmopathy. To explore V-J signatures distinguishing ophthalmopathy from hyperthyroidism, a discovery set of 100 or so patients (43 ophthalmopathy, 57 stable hyperthyroidism) was enrolled. In six hyperthyroidism patients, T-cell repertoires of thyroid tissue and blood were compared. For independent validation, a separate cohort was made up of around 19 hyperthyroidism patients plus 17 patients who later progressed from hyperthyroidism to ophthalmopathy.

Broader findings and caveats from the paper: Most of the expanded thyroid clonotypes with a frequency above 0.001 were also detected in blood, and it was suggested that the thyroid immune response may be reflected by blood repertoires. In validation, the model predicted ophthalmopathy progression with 70.59% sensitivity and 72.22% specificity; some 13 predicted patients were CT-confirmed with GO in a median of about 6.1 months. No statistical method was used to set the sample size in advance, and the investigators knew which group each participant was assigned to. In cross-validation, the 13-signature model distinguished ophthalmopathy from stable hyperthyroidism with about 90% sensitivity and about 81% specificity, while in the test set the corresponding values were about 80% and 75%.

Looking up the germline V gene (reference sequence) yields CDR1 DFQATT and CDR2 SNEGSKA. The CDR3 covers 13 residues, taking in both the cysteine and the phenylalanine. Only the CDR3 part of the read is kept: 39 bases, read in frame from the first base. V is clipped by 3 bases and J by 2 bases, and the sequence between their germline boundaries is 11 bases long. For this clonotype: This clone's antigen is unknown. No base-level quality is on record; no much larger clone is a single base apart.

For repertoire sequencing, TCR beta CDR3 regions were amplified from RNA transcripts. A first-round RT-PCR used HTBI primers with the Qiagen OneStep RT-PCR kit, followed by a second-round multiplex PCR, size selection and purification. Libraries were sequenced paired-end with 100 bp reads on an Illumina HiSeq2000. From the authors' description of their analysis: SOAPnuke was used to process the reads, throwing out any read that had adapters, had uncalled bases, had a mean Phred below 15, or lacked an exact constant-primer or identifier match. High-quality paired reads were merged with COPE v1.2.5. Each unique nucleotide sequence was defined as a clonotype, and clonotypes were aligned to IMGT TRB V, D and J references with MiTCR v1.1. Analysis was restricted to V-J combinations with a frequency above 0.0001, which covered 98% to 99.2% of repertoires. For each V-J combination, a TCR clonal expansion and chaos score was defined as F50 clonal expansion divided by the chaos observed in the TCRdist matrix. Features were reduced by Welch's t-statistics and random forest to around 13 V-J combinations, which fed a naive Bayes classifier. The Morisita-Horn index was used to measure how similar the thyroid and blood repertoires were. Starting from the raw public reads, TCRdb applied fastp trimming at Q25, assembled clones with MiXCR and retained in-frame beta chains. One record per CDR3 amino acid sequence lists the most common genes and DNA. TCRdb, not the original authors, processed these V and J calls. The sample data list almost 750,000 distinct CDR3 sequences, and 40% of these were observed just once. The ten largest clones add up to around 40% of the sample.

The ophthalmopathy patients had moderately to severely active disease, with a Clinical Activity Score of 3 or higher, a NOSPECS grade of 4 or higher, and a disease duration of less than 3 months. Patients with other autoimmune diseases, uncontrolled infections, pregnancy or lactation were excluded. Diagnosis relied on clinical symptoms, serum thyroxine, TRAb, thyroid ultrasound and orbital computed tomography. Ficoll-Paque density gradient centrifugation was used to isolate PBMCs from 8.5 to 10 ml of fresh peripheral blood. Trizol reagent was used to extract the total RNA, and its quality was then checked on an Agilent 2100 Bioanalyzer.

The chain employs TRBV20-1 and TRBJ2-7; the D call is tentative, TRBD1 or TRBD2, as each matches 5 bases. The sequenced sample consisted of peripheral blood. This TCR was recovered from an adult man with Graves' ophthalmopathy. The CDR3 corresponds to CSASSGATYEQYF. The DNA sequence follows: TGCAGTGCTAGCTCCGGGGCTACCTACGAGCAGTACTTC.